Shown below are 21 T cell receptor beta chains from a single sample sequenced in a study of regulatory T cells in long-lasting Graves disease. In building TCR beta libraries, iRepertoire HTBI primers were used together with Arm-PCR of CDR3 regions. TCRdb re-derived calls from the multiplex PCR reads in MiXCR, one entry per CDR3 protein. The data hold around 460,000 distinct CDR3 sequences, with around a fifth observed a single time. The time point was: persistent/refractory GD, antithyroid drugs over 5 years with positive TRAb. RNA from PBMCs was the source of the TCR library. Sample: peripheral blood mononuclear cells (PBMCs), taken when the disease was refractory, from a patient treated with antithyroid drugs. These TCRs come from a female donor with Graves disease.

DNA of the CDR3: TGTGCCAGCACCCATGAGGGGTACGAGACCCAGTACTTC. It is translated as CASTHEGYETQYF. The genes are TRBV5-4 and TRBJ2-5; either TRBD1 or TRBD2 may supply D (5 bases each). This CDR3 has 13 amino acids. Germline V gene data show CDR1 as SGHNT and CDR2 as YYREEE (reference sequence). V was clipped by 6 bases and J by 5 bases, with 14 bases between them.

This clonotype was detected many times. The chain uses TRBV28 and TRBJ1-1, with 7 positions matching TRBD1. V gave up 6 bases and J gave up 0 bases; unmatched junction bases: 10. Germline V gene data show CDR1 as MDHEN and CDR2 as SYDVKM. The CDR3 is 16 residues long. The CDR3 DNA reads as TGTGCCAGCAGCAGCCCCGGGACAGTAATGAACACTGAAGCTTTCTTT. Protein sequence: CASSSPGTVMNTEAFF.

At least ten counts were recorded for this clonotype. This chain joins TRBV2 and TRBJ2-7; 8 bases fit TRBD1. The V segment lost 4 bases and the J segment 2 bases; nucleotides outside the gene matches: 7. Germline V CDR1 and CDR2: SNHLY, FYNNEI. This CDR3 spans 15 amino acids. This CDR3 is CASSGTGYGAYEQYF. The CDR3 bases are TGTGCCAGCAGTGGGACAGGGTATGGGGCCTACGAGCAGTACTTC.

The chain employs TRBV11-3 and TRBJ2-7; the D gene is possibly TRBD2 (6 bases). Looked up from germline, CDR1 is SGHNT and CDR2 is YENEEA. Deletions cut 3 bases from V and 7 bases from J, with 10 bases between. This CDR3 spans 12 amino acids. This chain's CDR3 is CASSFAGREQYF. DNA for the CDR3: TGTGCCAGCAGCTTCGCGGGGCGGGAGCAGTACTTC.

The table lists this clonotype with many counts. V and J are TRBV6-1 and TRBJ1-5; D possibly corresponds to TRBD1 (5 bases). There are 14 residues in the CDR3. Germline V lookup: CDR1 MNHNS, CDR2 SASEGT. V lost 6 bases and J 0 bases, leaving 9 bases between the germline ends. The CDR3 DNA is TGTGCCAGCAGAGCAGGGTATAGCAATCAGCCCCAGCATTTT. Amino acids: CASRAGYSNQPQHF.

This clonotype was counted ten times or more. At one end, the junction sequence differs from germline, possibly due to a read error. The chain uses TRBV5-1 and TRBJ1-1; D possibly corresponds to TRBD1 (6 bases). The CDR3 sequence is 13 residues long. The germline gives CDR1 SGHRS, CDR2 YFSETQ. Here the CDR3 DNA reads TGTGCCAGCAGCTGGACAGCGAACACTGAAGCTTTCTTT. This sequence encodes CASSWTANTEAFF.

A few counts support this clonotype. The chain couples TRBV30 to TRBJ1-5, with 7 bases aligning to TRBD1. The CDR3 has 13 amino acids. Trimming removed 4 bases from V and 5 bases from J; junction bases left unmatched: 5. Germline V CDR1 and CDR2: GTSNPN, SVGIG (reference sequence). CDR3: CAWTQGIYQPQHF. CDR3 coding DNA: TGTGCCTGGACACAGGGGATTTATCAGCCCCAGCATTTT. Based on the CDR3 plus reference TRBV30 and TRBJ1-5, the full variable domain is SQTIHQWPATLVQPVGSPLSLECTVEGTSNPNLYWYRQAAGRGLQLLFYSVGIGQISSEVPQNLSASRPQDRQFILSSKKLLLSDSGFYLCAWTQGIYQPQHFGDGTRLSIL.

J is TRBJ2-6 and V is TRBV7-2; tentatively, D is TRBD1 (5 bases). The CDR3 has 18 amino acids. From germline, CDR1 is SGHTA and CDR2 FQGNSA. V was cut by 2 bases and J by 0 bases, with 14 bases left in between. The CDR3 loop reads CASSLRTLALSGANVLTF. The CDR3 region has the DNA TGTGCCAGCAGCTTAAGGACACTTGCCCTCTCTGGGGCCAACGTCCTGACTTTC.

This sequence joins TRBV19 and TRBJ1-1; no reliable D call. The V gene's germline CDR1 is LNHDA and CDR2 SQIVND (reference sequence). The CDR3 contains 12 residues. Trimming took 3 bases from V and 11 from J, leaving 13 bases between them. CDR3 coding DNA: TGTGCCAGTAGTATCCGTGGAGGGTCGGCTTTCTTT. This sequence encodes CASSIRGGSAFF.

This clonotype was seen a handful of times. This chain's CDR3 is CASRGLGNEQYF. Here the CDR3 DNA reads TGTGCCAGTAGAGGGTTAGGGAACGAGCAGTACTTC. The chain joins TRBV19 to TRBJ2-7; D is undetermined. The CDR3 has 12 residues. Per germline, CDR1 LNHDA and CDR2 SQIVND (reference sequence). The V end lost 6 bases, the J end lost 5 bases, and 11 bases lay between the germline ends.

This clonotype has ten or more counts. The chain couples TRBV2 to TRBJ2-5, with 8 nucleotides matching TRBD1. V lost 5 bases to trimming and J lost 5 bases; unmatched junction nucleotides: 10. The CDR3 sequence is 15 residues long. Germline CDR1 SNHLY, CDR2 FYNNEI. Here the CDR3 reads CASSTMGTGLETQYF. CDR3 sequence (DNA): TGTGCCAGCAGTACGATGGGGACAGGTTTGGAGACCCAGTACTTC.

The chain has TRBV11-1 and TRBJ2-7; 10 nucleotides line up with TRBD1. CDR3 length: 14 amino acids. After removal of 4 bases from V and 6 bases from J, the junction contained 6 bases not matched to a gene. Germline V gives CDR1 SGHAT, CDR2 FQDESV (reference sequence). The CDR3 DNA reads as TGTGCCAGCAGCTCATCGACAGGGGGCGGCGAGCAGTACTTC. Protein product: CASSSSTGGGEQYF. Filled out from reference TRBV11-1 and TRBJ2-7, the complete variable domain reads EAEVAQSPRYKITEKSQAVAFWCDPISGHATLYWYRQILGQGPELLVQFQDESVVDDSQLPKDRFSAERLKGVDSTLKIQPAELGDSAMYLCASSSSTGGGEQYFGPGTRLTVT.

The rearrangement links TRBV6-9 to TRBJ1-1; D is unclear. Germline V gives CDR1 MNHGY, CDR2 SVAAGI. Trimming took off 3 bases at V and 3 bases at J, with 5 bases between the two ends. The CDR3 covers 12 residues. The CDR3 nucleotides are TGTGCCAGCAGTTACTATCACACTGAAGCTTTCTTT. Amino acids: CASSYYHTEAFF.

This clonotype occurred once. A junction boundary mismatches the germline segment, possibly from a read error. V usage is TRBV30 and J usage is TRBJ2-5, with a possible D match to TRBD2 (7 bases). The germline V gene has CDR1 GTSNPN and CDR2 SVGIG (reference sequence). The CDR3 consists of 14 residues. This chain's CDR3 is CAWNGGGGQETQHF. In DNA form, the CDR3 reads TGTGCCTGGAATGGGGGCGGGGGCCAAGAGACCCAGCACTTC.

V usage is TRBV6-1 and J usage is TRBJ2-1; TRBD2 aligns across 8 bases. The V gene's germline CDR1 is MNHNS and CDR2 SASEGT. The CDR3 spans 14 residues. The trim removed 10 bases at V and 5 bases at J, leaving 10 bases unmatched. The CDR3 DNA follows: TGTGCCACGGGAAGCGGGAGAAAGAACAATGAGCAGTTCTTC. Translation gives CATGSGRKNNEQFF.

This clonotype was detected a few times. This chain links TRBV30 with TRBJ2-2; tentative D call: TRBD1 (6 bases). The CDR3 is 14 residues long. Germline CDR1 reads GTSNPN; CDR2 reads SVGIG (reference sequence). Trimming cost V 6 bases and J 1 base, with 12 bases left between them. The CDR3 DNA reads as TGTGCCTGCAAGAAACAGGGGAACACCGGGGAGCTGTTTTTT. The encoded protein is CACKKQGNTGELFF.

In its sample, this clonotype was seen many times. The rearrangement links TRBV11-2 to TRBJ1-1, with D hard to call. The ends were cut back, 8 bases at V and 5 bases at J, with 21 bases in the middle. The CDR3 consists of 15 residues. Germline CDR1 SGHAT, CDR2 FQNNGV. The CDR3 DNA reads TGTGCCAGCTGCCAGGTTCGTGGGCGAGGAACTGAAGCTTTCTTT. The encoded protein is CASCQVRGRGTEAFF.

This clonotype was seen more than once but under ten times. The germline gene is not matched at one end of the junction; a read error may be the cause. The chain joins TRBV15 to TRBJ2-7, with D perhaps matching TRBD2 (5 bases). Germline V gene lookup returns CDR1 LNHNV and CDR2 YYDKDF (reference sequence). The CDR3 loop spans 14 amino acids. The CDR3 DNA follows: TGTGCCACCGGCAGAGATAGATGGGAGACAAAAGAGTACTTC. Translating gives CATGRDRWETKEYF.

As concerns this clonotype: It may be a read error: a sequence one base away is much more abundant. For the CDR3, the DNA is TGTGCCAGCAAGTCCTCTGGGGCCAACGTCCTGACTTTC. It is translated as CASKSSGANVLTF. The chain employs TRBV9 and TRBJ2-6; D not certain. The CDR3 spans 13 residues. The ends were cut back, 6 bases at V and 0 bases at J, with 4 bases in the middle. Looked up from germline, CDR1 is SGDLS and CDR2 is YYNGEE.

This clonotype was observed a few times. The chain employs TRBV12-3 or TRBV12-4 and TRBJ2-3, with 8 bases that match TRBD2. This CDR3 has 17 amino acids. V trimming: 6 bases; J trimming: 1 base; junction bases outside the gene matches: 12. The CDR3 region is CASRSGTSRVGTDTQYF. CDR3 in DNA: TGTGCCAGCAGGTCCGGGACTAGTCGTGTGGGCACAGATACGCAGTATTTT.

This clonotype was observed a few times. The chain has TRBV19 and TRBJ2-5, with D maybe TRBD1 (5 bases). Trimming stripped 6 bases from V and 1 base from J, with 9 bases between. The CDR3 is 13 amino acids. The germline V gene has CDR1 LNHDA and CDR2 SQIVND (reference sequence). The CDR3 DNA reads TGTGCCAGTAGGGCGACAGCCCAAGAGACCCAGTACTTC. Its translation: CASRATAQETQYF. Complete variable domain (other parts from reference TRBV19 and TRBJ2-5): DGGITQSPKYLFRKEGQNVTLSCEQNLNHDAMYWYRQDPGQGLRLIYYSQIVNDFQKGDIAEGYSVSREKKESFPLTVTSAQKNPTAFYLCASRATAQETQYFGPGTRLLVL.